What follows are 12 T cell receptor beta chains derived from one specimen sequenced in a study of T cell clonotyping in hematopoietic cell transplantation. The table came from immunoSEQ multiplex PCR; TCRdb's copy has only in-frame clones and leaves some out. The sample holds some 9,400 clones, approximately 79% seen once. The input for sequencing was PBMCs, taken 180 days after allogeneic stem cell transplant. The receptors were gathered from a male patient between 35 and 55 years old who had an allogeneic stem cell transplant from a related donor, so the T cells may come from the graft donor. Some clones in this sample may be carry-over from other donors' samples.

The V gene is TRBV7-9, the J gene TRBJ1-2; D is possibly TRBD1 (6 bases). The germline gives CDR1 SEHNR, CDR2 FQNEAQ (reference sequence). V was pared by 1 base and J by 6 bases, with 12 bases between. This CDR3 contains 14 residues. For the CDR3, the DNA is TGTGCCAGCAGCTTAGACACAGGGCTCGATGGCTACACCTTC. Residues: CASSLDTGLDGYTF.

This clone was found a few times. Here the CDR3 DNA reads TGCGCCAGCAGCTTGGATAAGTCAGAAGCTTTCTTT. Its translation is CASSLDKSEAFF. This chain links TRBV5-1 with TRBJ1-1; D uncertain. Between the trimmed V and J ends, which lost 0 bases and 8 bases, there was a span of 8 bases. Germline V gene lookup returns CDR1 SGHRS and CDR2 YFSETQ. The CDR3 length is 12 residues.

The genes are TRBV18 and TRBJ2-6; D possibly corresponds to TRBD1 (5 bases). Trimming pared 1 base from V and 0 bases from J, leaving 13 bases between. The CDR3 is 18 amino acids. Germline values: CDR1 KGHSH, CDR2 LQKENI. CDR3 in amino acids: CASSPQRGLSSGANVLTF. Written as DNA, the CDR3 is TGTGCCAGCTCACCACAAAGGGGCCTTAGCTCTGGGGCCAACGTCCTGACTTTC.

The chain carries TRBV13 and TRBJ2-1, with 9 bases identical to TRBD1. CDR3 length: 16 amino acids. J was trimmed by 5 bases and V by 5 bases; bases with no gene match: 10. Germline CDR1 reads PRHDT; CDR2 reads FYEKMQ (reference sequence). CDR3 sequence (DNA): TGTGCCAGCAGCCGCCAGGGGACAGGGAGAGACAATGAGCAGTTCTTC. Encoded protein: CASSRQGTGRDNEQFF. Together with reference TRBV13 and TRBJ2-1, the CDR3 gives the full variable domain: AAGVIQSPRHLIKEKRETATLKCYPIPRHDTVYWYQQGPGQDPQFLISFYEKMQSDKGSIPDRFSAQQFSDYHSELNMSSLELGDSALYFCASSRQGTGRDNEQFFGPGTRLTVL.

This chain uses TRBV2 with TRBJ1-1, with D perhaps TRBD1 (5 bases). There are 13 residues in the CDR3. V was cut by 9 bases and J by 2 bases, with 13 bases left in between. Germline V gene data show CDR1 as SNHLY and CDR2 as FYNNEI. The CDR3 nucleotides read TGTGCCAGTTCGGGGCAGGGTAACACTGAAGCTTTCTTT. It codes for CASSGQGNTEAFF.

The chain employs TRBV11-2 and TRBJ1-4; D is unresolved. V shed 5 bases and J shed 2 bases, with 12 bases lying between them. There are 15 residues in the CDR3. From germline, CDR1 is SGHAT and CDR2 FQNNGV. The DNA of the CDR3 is TGTGCCAGCAGCCGTTTTCGGGGTACTAATGAAAAACTGTTTTTT. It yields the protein CASSRFRGTNEKLFF.

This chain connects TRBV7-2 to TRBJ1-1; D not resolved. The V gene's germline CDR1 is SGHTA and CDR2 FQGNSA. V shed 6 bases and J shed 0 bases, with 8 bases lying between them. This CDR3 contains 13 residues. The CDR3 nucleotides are TGTGCCAGCAGAGGCCAGGTGAACACTGAAGCTTTCTTT. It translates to CASRGQVNTEAFF.

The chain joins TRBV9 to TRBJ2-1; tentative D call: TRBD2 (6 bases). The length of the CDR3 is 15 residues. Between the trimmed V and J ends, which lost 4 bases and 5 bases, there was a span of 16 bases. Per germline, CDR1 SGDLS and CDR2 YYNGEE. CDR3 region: CASSYAGLLHNEQFF. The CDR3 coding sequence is TGTGCCAGCAGCTATGCGGGACTCCTTCACAATGAGCAGTTCTTC.

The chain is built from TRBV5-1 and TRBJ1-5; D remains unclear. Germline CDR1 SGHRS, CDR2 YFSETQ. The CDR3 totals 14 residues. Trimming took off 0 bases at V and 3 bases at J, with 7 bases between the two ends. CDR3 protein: CASSLDGFNQPQHF. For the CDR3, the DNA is TGCGCCAGCAGCTTGGACGGGTTCAATCAGCCCCAGCATTTT.

The CDR3 DNA reads TGTGCCAGCAGCGTAGGCGGGGGACAGAAAGAGACCCAGTACTTC. It encodes CASSVGGGQKETQYF. This sequence joins TRBV9 and TRBJ2-5, with D tentatively TRBD1 or TRBD2 (7 bases each). Trimming took 0 bases from V and 3 from J, leaving 12 bases between them. The V gene's germline CDR1 is SGDLS and CDR2 YYNGEE. The CDR3 spans 15 residues.

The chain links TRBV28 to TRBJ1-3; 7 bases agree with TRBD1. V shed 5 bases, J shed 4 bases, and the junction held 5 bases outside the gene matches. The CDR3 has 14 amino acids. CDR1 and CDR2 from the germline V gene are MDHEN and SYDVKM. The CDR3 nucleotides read TGTGCCAGCAGTGGCGACAGGGCGGGAAACACCATATATTTT. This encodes CASSGDRAGNTIYF.

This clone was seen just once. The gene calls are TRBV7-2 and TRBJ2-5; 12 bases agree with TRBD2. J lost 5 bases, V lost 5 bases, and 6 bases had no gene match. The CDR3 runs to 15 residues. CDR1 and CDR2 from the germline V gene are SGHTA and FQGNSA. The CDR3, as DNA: TGTGCCAGCAGCCCCCAAGGACTAGCGGGGGAGACCCAGTACTTC. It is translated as CASSPQGLAGETQYF.